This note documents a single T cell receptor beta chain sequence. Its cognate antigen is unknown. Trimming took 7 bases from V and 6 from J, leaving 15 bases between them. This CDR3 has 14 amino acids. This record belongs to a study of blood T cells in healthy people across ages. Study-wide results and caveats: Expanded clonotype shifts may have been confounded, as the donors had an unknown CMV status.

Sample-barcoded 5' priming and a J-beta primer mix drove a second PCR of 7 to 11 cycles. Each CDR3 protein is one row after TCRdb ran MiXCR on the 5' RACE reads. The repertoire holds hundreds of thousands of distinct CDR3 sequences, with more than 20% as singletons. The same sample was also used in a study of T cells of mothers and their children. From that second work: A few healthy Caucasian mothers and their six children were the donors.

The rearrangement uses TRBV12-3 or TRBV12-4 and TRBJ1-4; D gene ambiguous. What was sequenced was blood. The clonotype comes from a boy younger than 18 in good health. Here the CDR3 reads CASTLLGSYEKLFF. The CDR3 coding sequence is TGTGCCAGCACCCTCCTCGGGTCTTATGAAAAACTGTTTTTT.